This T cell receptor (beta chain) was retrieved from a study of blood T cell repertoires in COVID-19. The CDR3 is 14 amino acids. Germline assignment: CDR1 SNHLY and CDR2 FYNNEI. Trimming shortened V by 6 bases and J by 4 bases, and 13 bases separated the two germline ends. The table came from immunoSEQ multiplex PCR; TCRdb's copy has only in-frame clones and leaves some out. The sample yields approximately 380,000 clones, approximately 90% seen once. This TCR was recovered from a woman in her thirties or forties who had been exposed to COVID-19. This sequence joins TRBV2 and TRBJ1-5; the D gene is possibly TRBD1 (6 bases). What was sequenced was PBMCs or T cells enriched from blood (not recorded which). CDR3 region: CASRDGGANQPQHF. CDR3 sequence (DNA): TGTGCCAGCAGGGACGGGGGGGCTAATCAGCCCCAGCATTTT.